The entry below describes one TCR beta chain. Its antigen is undetermined. The CDR3 covers 13 residues. Germline values: CDR1 MDHEN, CDR2 SYDVKM. V dropped 7 bases and J dropped 1 base, with 10 bases sitting between them. This sample's time point: peripheral blood 6 weeks after treatment start. Urothelial carcinoma in patients was locally advanced or metastatic. The data belong to a study of PD-L1 blockade in urothelial cancer. Overall study: The year 2014 saw patients start atezolizumab, 1,200 mg intravenously every 3 weeks. Male sex and bladder-origin urothelial cancer characterized about 90% of the roughly 30 patients. Findings of the study overall: Durable-benefit patients showed greater tumor-associated blood clone expansion at 3 weeks.

Data came from immunoSEQ multiplex PCR; TCRdb stores just in-frame clones and leaves some out. The sample contains fewer than 90,000 clones, approximately 89% of which appear only once. This receptor was identified in an elderly woman with urothelial cancer. The chain joins TRBV28 to TRBJ1-1; the D is unclear. Sequenced here: PBMCs, sampled around atezolizumab (anti-PD-L1) treatment. The CDR3 loop is CASKILTNTEAFF. CDR3 sequence (DNA): TGTGCCAGCAAGATCCTAACGAACACTGAAGCTTTCTTT.